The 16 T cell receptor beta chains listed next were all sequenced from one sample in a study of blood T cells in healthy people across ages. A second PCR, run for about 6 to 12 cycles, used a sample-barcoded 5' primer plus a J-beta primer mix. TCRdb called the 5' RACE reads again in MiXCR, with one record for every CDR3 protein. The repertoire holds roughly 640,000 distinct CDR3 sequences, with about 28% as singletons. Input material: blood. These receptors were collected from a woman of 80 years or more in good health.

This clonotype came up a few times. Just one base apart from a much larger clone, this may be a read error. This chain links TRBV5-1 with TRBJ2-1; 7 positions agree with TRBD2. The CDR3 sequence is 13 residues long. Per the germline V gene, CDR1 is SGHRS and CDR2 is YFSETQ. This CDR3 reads CACSLGGAGEQFF. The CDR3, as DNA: TGCGCCTGCAGCTTGGGAGGGGCAGGGGAGCAGTTCTTC.

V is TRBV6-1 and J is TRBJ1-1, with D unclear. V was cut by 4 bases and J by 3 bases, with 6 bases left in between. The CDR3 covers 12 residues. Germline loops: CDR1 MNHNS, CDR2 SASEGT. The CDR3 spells CASSAHYTEAFF. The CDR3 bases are TGTGCCAGCAGTGCGCACTACACTGAAGCTTTCTTT.

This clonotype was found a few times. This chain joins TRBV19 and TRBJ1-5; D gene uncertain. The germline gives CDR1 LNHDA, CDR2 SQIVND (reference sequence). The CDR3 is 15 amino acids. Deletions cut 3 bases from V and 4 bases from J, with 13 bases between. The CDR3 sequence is CASSIEPTRNQPQHF. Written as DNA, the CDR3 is TGTGCCAGTAGTATTGAACCCACACGGAATCAGCCCCAGCATTTT.

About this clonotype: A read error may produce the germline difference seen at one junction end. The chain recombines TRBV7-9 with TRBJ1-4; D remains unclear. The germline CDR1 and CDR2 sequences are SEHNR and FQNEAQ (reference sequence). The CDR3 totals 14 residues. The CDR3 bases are TGTGCCAGCAGATTAGAGGCAACTAATGAAAAACTGTTTTTT. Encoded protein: CASRLEATNEKLFF.

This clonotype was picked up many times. In nucleotides, the CDR3 is TGTGCCAGCAGTCCGGTGACAGGGGGCATCGAGCAGTACTTC. Translating gives CASSPVTGGIEQYF. The chain recombines TRBV27 with TRBJ2-7; 10 positions agree with TRBD1. The CDR3 spans 14 residues. V gave up 5 bases and J gave up 6 bases; unmatched junction bases: 7. CDR1 and CDR2 (germline): MNHEY, SMNVEV (reference sequence).

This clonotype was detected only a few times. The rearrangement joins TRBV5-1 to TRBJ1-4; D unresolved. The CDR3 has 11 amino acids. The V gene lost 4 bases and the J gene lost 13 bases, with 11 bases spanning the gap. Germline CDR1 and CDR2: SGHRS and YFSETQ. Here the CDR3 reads CASSEAVGLFF. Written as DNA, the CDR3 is TGCGCCAGCAGCGAAGCAGTAGGACTGTTTTTT.

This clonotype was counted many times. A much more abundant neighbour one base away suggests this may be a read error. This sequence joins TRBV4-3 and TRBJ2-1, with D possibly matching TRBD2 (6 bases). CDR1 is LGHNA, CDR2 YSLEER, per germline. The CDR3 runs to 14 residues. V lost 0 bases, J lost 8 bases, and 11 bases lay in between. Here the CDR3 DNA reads TGCGCCAGCAGCCAAGAAGGGACGGGAGATGAGCAGTTCTTC. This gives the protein CASSQEGTGDEQFF.

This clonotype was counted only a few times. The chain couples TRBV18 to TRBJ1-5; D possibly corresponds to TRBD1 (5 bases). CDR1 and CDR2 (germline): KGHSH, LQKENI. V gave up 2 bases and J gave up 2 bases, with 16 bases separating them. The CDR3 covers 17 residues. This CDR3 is CASSPMDVGTGNQPQHF. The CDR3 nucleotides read TGTGCCAGCTCACCAATGGACGTAGGGACGGGCAATCAGCCCCAGCATTTT.

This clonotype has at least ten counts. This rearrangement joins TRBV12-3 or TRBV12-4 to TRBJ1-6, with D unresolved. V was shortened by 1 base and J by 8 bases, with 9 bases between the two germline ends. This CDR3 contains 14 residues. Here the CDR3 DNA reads TGTGCCAGCAGTTTAGGTGTCGTCTATTCACCCCTCCACTTT. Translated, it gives CASSLGVVYSPLHF.

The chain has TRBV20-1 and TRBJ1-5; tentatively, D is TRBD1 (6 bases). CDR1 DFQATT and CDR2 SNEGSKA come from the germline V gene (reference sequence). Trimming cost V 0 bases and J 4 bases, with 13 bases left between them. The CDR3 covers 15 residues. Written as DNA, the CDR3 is TGCAGTGCTAGAGACCCTGCGGGGGCAAATCAGCCCCAGCATTTT. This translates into CSARDPAGANQPQHF.

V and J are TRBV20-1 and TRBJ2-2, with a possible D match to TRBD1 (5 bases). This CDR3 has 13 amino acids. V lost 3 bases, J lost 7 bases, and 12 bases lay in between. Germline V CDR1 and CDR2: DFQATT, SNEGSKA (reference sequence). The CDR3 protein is CSASLGAHGELFF. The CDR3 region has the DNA TGCAGTGCTAGTCTTGGGGCGCACGGGGAGCTGTTTTTT.

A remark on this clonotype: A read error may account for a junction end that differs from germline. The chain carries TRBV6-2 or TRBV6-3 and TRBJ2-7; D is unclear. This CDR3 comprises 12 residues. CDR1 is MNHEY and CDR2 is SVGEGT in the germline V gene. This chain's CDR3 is CASSWASYERYF. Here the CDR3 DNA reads TGCGCCAGCAGTTGGGCCTCCTACGAGCGGTACTTC.

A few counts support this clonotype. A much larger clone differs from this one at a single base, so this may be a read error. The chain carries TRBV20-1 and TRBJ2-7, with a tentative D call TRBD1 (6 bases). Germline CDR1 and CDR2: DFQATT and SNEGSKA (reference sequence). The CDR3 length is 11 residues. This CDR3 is CRAPTGGEQYF. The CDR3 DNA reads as TGCAGGGCGCCGACAGGCGGCGAGCAGTACTTC.

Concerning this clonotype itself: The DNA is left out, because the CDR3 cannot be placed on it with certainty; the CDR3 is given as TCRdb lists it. The CDR3 protein is CASSSSGGLGRSSSYEQYF. The rearrangement links TRBV7-2 to TRBJ2-7; the table calls TRBD1, which could not be checked here. Germline assignment: CDR1 SGHTA and CDR2 FQGNSA. The CDR3 is 19 residues long, counting both termini.

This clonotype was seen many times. The CDR3: CAWSSTGVGSEAFF. The CDR3 DNA sequence: TGTGCCTGGAGTTCCACAGGGGTAGGCTCTGAAGCTTTCTTT. The chain carries TRBV30 and TRBJ1-1, with 7 bases lining up with TRBD1. The CDR3 has 14 amino acids. V was clipped by 2 bases and J by 6 bases; unmatched bases: 9. CDR1 is GTSNPN and CDR2 is SVGIG in the germline V gene (reference sequence).

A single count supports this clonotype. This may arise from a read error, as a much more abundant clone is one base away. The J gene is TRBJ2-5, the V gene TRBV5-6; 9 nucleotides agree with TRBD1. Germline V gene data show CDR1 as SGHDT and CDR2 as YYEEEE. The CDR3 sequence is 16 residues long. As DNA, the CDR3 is TGTGTCAGCAGCTCAACAGGGGGCTCGTACCAAGAGACCCAGTACTTC. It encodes CVSSSTGGSYQETQYF. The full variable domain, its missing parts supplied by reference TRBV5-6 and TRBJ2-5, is DAGVTQSPTHLIKTRGQQVTLRCSPKSGHDTVSWYQQALGQGPQFIFQYYEEEERQRGNFPDRFSGHQFPNYSSELNVNALLLGDSALYLCVSSSTGGSYQETQYFGPGTRLLVL.